One TCR beta chain is described in this entry. Its antigen is still unknown. V lost 6 bases, J lost 3 bases, and 7 bases lay in between. This CDR3 is 11 amino acids long. Germline V gives CDR1 SGHRS, CDR2 YFSETQ. With a constant-region primer, TCR beta cDNA was made from approximately 510 ng of total RNA. The TCR beta library was amplified through three nested multiplex PCR rounds in a modified ARM-PCR procedure. TRBV1-TRBV30 forward and Cbeta reverse primers drove the first two roughly 10-cycle rounds. Each CDR3 protein is one row after TCRdb ran MiXCR on the multiplex PCR reads. The table lists tens of thousands of distinct CDR3 sequences, around three quarters of them singletons. The sample comes from a study of tumor-infiltrating lymphocytes in primary liver carcinoma. The wider study: Maximum tumor diameters ranged from roughly 4 to 10 cm, stage T1-T3 N0M0.

Each 20-30 mg portion of unsorted bulk tissue served as the source for co-extraction of RNA and DNA. Findings and caveats of the study: Overlap in tumor-adjacent and tumor-blood pairs fell below that of tumor region pairs. Among top clones, only about 7-24% appeared in all five tumor regions. Tumors had a top-250-clone fraction that was significantly higher than blood (p = 0.039).

This TCR derives from a man in his forties with primary liver carcinoma and hepatitis B virus infection. The sample was liver tumor tissue from sampling region 2. Subset reported: tumor region T2, inferior pole. The chain combines TRBV5-1 with TRBJ2-7; D remains unclear. In DNA form, the CDR3 reads TGCGCCAGCAAATCATGCTACGAGCAGTACTTC. Translating it yields CASKSCYEQYF. The variable domain in full, completed from reference TRBV5-1 and TRBJ2-7, reads KAGVTQTPRYLIKTRGQQVTLSCSPISGHRSVSWYQQTPGQGLQFLFEYFSETQRNKGNFPGRFSGRQFSNSRSEMNVSTLELGDSALYLCASKSCYEQYFGPGTRLTVT.